The sample holds one count of the clone carrying this TCR beta chain. TCRdb's table, derived via immunoSEQ multiplex PCR, lists solely in-frame clones and lacks some. The table lists 50,000 to 70,000 clones, over 75% of them singletons. The data were obtained in a study of memory CD4+ T cells and cytomegalovirus serostatus. Study information: Healthy Belgian adult donors included about 10 CMV-positive and some 23 CMV-negative people.

CDR3 length equals 15 residues. Germline values: CDR1 SNHLY, CDR2 FYNNEI. V was clipped by 4 bases and J by 4 bases, with 14 bases between them. Single viable CD3+CD4+CD8-CD45RO+ cells were sorted as the memory CD4+ T cells. Sample: memory CD4+ T cells from blood. This TCR was recovered from an adult in good health and CMV-seronegative. The V and J genes are TRBV2 and TRBJ1-5; D remains ambiguous. This CDR3 reads CASSVEGGLNQPQHF. CDR3 bases: TGTGCCAGCAGTGTCGAGGGAGGGCTTAATCAGCCCCAGCATTTT.